This T cell receptor (beta chain) was profiled in a study of T cell responses to AZD1222 COVID-19 vaccine. Regarding the study as a whole: Close to half of all spike-specific TCRs reportedly target regions of the variants that are unmutated. Donor demographics were predominantly white British with a female majority; clonal diversity may be underestimated. Following two doses of AZD1222, Spike-specific TCR breadth and depth rose.

TCRdb keeps only in-frame clones here, not all; method: immunoSEQ multiplex PCR. The repertoire holds some 100,000 clones, 87% seen once, with 3% to 3.5% in the top ten. The ends lost 2 bases at V and 12 bases at J; junction bases unmatched: 6. Germline values: CDR1 SGHDN, CDR2 FVKESK. The CDR3 runs to 13 residues. This clone came up a few times. Its matching antigen is unknown. V and J are TRBV14 and TRBJ1-1; 10 nucleotides match TRBD1. The sample was peripheral blood, taken on day 0 of AZD1222 vaccination. The TCR was taken from an adult in good health. The CDR3 DNA sequence: TGTGCCAGCAGCCAACTCCGGGACAGGGGAACTTTCTTT. Protein product: CASSQLRDRGTFF.